This TCR beta chain was sequenced in a study of blood T cell repertoires in COVID-19. The CDR3 runs 17 residues. Trimming removed 2 bases from V and 5 bases from J; junction bases left unmatched: 11. The germline CDR1 and CDR2 sequences are SNHLY and FYNNEI. Clones were sequenced by immunoSEQ multiplex PCR, and TCRdb holds only the in-frame ones, with some missing. Here the sample spans hundreds of thousands of clones, around 87% being singletons. The V and J genes are TRBV2 and TRBJ2-5; 10 nucleotides agree with TRBD2. The sample was peripheral blood. This clonotype was sampled from a human donor in a cohort sampled during active COVID-19. Here the CDR3 reads CASSERASGSWGETQYF. The DNA for the CDR3 is TGTGCCAGCAGTGAAAGGGCTAGCGGGAGCTGGGGGGAGACCCAGTACTTC.